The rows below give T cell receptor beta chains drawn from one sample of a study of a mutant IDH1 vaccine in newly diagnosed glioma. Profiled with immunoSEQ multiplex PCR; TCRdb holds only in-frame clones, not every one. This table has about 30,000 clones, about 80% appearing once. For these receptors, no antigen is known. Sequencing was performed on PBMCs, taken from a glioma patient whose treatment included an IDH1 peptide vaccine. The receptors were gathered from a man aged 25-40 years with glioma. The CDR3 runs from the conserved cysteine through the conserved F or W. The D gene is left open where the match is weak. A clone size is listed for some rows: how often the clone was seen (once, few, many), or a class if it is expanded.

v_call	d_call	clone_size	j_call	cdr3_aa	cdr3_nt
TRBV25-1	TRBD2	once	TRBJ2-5	CASSDSGGAGETQYF	TGTGCCAGCAGTGATAGCGGGGGGGCCGGAGAGACCCAGTACTTC
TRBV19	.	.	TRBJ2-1	CASSMGGNEQFF	TGTGCCAGTAGTATGGGGGGCAATGAGCAGTTCTTC
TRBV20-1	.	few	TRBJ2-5	CSASGQETQYF	TGCAGTGCTAGCGGGCAAGAGACCCAGTACTTC
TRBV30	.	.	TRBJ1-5	CAWSGHSNQPQHF	TGTGCCTGGAGTGGACATAGCAATCAGCCCCAGCATTTT
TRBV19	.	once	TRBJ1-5	CASSVGGSQPQHF	TGTGCCAGTAGTGTAGGGGGAAGTCAGCCCCAGCATTTT
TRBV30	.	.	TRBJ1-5	CAGNTGVTEPQHF	TGTGCCGGGAACACGGGAGTCACGGAGCCCCAGCATTTT
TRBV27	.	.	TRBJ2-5	CASSLVRRGEGETQYF	TGTGCCAGCAGTTTAGTGCGACGCGGGGAAGGCGAGACCCAGTACTTC
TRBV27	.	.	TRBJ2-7	CASTRQAGASYEQYF	TGTGCCAGCACCCGTCAAGCAGGGGCCTCCTACGAGCAGTACTTC
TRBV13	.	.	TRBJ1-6	CASSGGGGNSPLHF	TGTGCCAGCAGCGGGGGCGGGGGGAATTCACCCCTCCACTTT
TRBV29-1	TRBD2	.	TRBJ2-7	CSVESGGALAQYF	TGCAGCGTTGAATCGGGGGGGGCGCTTGCGCAGTACTTC